A single sample gave rise to the 14 T cell receptor beta chains below, sequenced in a study of regulatory T cells in long-lasting Graves disease. Arm-PCR of CDR3 regions and iRepertoire HTBI primers were the basis on which TCR beta libraries were built. TCRdb re-analysed the multiplex PCR reads in MiXCR, keeping a single row per CDR3 protein. The sample lists 400,000 to 550,000 distinct CDR3 sequences, about 15% occurring once. Noted time point: newly diagnosed GD, antithyroid drugs for less than 3 months. The TCR library was made from RNA extracted from PBMCs. This sample was also put to use in a study of T cells in Graves' hyperthyroidism and ophthalmopathy.

The material was peripheral blood mononuclear cells (PBMCs), obtained at new diagnosis, from a patient treated with antithyroid drugs. The origin of the receptors is a young woman with Graves disease.

The chain joins TRBV2 to TRBJ2-7; the match to TRBD2 covers 10 bases. Germline V gene data show CDR1 as SNHLY and CDR2 as FYNNEI. Trimming took 8 bases from V and 2 from J; bases not matched to a gene: 9. The CDR3 is 15 amino acids. The CDR3 DNA sequence: TGTGCCAGCCTACCTGCTAGCGGGAGAGCCTACGAGCAGTACTTC. Translated, it gives CASLPASGRAYEQYF. The whole variable domain, filled in from reference TRBV2 and TRBJ2-7, reads EPEVTQTPSHQVTQMGQEVILRCVPISNHLYFYWYRQILGQKVEFLVSFYNNEISEKSEIFDDQFSVERPDGSNFTLKIRSTKLEDSAMYFCASLPASGRAYEQYFGPGTRLTVT.

V and J are TRBV30 and TRBJ2-2; D not resolved. CDR3 size: 16 residues. V lost 3 bases, J lost 7 bases, and 21 bases lay in between. Looked up from germline, CDR1 is GTSNPN and CDR2 is SVGIG (reference sequence). CDR3 in DNA: TGTGCCTGGAGCCGATACCGGACCACCGCTAGCGGGGAGCTGTTTTTT. Residues: CAWSRYRTTASGELFF.

This clonotype was seen many times. V gene TRBV10-3 combines with J gene TRBJ2-7, with a possible D match to TRBD2 (6 bases). The CDR3 runs 16 residues. CDR1 and CDR2 from the germline V gene are ENHRY and SYGVKD. The germline V and J ends were trimmed by 2 bases and 0 bases, with 14 bases remaining between them. As DNA, the CDR3 is TGTGCCATCAGTGAGGGTGGGCAGGAGGGCTCCTACGAGCAGTACTTC. It yields the protein CAISEGGQEGSYEQYF.

V is TRBV15 and J is TRBJ2-1; 11 bases fit TRBD2. With 1 base clipped from V and 6 bases from J, the junction kept 5 bases outside the gene matches. This CDR3 region has 16 residues. Germline lookup yields CDR1 LNHNV and CDR2 YYDKDF (reference sequence). The CDR3 loop reads CATSRVAGGPSNEQFF. DNA for the CDR3: TGTGCCACCAGCAGAGTAGCGGGAGGGCCTTCCAATGAGCAGTTCTTC.

This clonotype was recorded many times. This chain joins TRBV3-1 and TRBJ1-2; D ambiguous. The ends were cut back, 0 bases at V and 8 bases at J, with 13 bases in the middle. In germline, CDR1 is LGHDT, CDR2 YNNKEL (reference sequence). This CDR3 has 14 residues. The chain's CDR3 is CASSQESTARGYTF. DNA of the CDR3: TGTGCCAGCAGCCAAGAGTCGACGGCTAGGGGCTACACCTTC.

This clonotype was seen at least ten times. The chain uses TRBV18 and TRBJ1-1; 7 bases match TRBD1. This CDR3 is built from 15 residues. Germline V gene data show CDR1 as KGHSH and CDR2 as LQKENI. Trimming removed 3 bases from V and 7 bases from J; junction bases left unmatched: 11. CDR3 DNA sequence: TGTGCCAGCTCACCTGGACAGGCCGGGAGGTTTGAAGCTTTCTTT. It translates to CASSPGQAGRFEAFF.

This clonotype appeared many times. V and J are TRBV7-9 and TRBJ2-7; a possible D gene is TRBD2 (5 bases). V lost 1 base and J lost 7, with 14 bases in between. The V gene's germline CDR1 is SEHNR and CDR2 FQNEAQ (reference sequence). The CDR3 totals 14 residues. The CDR3 spells CASSLGSGVEEQYF. The CDR3 nucleotides read TGTGCCAGCAGCTTAGGGTCCGGGGTTGAAGAGCAGTACTTC.

J is TRBJ2-1 and V is TRBV13, with D perhaps matching TRBD2 (6 bases). The CDR3 extends over 16 amino acids. V lost 4 bases to trimming and J lost 4 bases, with 17 bases between them. CDR1 and CDR2 from the germline V gene are PRHDT and FYEKMQ (reference sequence). CDR3 residues: CASSSEGEDLYNEQFF. In DNA form, the CDR3 reads TGTGCCAGCAGCTCCGAAGGGGAGGATCTTTACAATGAGCAGTTCTTC.

This clonotype has a single count. CDR3 nucleotide sequence: TGTGCCAGCAGCCCAACCCTAGCGGACACCTACAATGAGCAGTTCTTC. Protein sequence: CASSPTLADTYNEQFF. The chain uses TRBV5-6 and TRBJ2-1; 7 bases agree with TRBD2. The CDR3 runs 16 residues. The J segment lost 2 bases and the V segment lost 4 bases, leaving 9 bases of the junction unmatched. The germline V gene encodes CDR1 SGHDT and CDR2 YYEEEE.

This clonotype was recorded a few times. J is TRBJ2-2 and V is TRBV10-3, with D unclear. CDR3 length: 15 residues. Germline CDR1 ENHRY, CDR2 SYGVKD. V shed 8 bases and J shed 4 bases, with 17 bases lying between them. CDR3 amino acids: CAIGPSERPTGELFF. The CDR3 bases are TGTGCCATCGGTCCATCCGAGCGCCCCACCGGGGAGCTGTTTTTT.

Notes on this clonotype: A much bigger clone sits one base away, suggesting this may be a read error. This chain uses TRBV6-2 or TRBV6-3 with TRBJ2-3, with 13 bases matching TRBD2. Looked up from germline, CDR1 is MNHEY and CDR2 is SVGEGT. This CDR3 has 18 residues. CDR3 sequence reads: CASSRTSGRVVVSDTRYF. CDR3 bases: TGTGCCAGCAGTCGGACTAGCGGGAGAGTAGTGGTGTCAGATACGCGGTATTTT.

This clonotype occurred many times. This chain joins TRBV4-1 and TRBJ1-5; no firm D call. This CDR3 spans 17 amino acids. The V gene lost 1 base and the J gene lost 0 bases, with 13 bases spanning the gap. The V gene's germline CDR1 is MGHRA and CDR2 YSYEKL. DNA of the CDR3: TGCGCCAGCAGCCAAGTAGGAACGGCGTATAGCAATCAGCCCCAGCATTTT. Translation gives CASSQVGTAYSNQPQHF.

This clonotype has a count of ten or more. The chain is built from TRBV6-2 or TRBV6-3 and TRBJ2-3; 14 positions match TRBD2. This CDR3 has 18 residues. The junction had 13 bases not matched to a gene; V was cut back by 7 bases and J by 4 bases. Germline V CDR1 and CDR2: MNHEY, SVGEGT. CDR3 DNA: TGTGCCAGCACCTCGATCAGACTAGCGGGAGGGAGGCCAGATACGCAGTATTTT. Protein product: CASTSIRLAGGRPDTQYF.

This clonotype was seen ten or more times. The chain couples TRBV6-5 to TRBJ1-3; unclear D gene. CDR3 length: 14 amino acids. The ends were cut back, 0 bases at V and 3 bases at J, with 6 bases in the middle. Germline V CDR1 and CDR2: MNHEY, SVGAGI. DNA of the CDR3: TGTGCCAGCAGTTACTCGGGCGGTGGAAACACCATATATTTT. This encodes CASSYSGGGNTIYF.